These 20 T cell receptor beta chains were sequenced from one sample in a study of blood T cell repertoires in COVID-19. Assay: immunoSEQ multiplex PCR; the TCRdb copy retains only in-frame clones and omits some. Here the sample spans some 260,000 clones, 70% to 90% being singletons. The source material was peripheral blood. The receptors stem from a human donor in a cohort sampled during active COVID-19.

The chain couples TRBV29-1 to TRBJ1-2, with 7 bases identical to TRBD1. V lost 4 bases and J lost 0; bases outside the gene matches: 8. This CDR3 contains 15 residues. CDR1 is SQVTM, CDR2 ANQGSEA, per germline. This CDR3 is CSVASRDSPNYGYTF. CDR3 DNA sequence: TGCAGCGTTGCCTCCCGGGACAGTCCTAACTATGGCTACACCTTC.

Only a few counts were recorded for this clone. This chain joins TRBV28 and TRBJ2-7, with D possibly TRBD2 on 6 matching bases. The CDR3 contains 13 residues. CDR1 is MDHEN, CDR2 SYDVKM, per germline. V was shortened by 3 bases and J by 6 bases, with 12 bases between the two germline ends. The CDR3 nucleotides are TGTGCCAGCAGTTTGGGGCGGGAACCCGAGCAGTACTTC. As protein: CASSLGREPEQYF.

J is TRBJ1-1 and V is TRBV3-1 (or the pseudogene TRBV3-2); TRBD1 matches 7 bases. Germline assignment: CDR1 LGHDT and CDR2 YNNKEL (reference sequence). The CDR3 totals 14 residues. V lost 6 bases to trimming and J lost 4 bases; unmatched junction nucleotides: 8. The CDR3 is CASSATGSSTEAFF. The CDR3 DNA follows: TGTGCCAGCAGTGCGACAGGGTCAAGCACTGAAGCTTTCTTT.

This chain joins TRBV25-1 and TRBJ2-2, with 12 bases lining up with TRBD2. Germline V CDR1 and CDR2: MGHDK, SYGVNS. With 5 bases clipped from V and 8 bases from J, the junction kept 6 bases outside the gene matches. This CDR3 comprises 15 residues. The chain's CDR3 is CASSLRLAGEGELFF. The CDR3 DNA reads TGTGCCAGCAGTCTCCGACTAGCGGGAGAGGGGGAGCTGTTTTTT. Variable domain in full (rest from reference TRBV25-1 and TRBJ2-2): EADIYQTPRYLVIGTGKKITLECSQTMGHDKMYWYQQDPGMELHLIHYSYGVNSTEKGDLSSESTVSRIRTEHFPLTLESARPSHTSQYLCASSLRLAGEGELFFGEGSRLTVL.

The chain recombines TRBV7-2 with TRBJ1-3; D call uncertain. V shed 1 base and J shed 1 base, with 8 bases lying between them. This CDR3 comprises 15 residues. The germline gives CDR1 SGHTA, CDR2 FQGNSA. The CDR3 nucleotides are TGTGCCAGCAGCTTAGGCGGAAAGTCTGGAAACACCATATATTTT. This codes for CASSLGGKSGNTIYF.

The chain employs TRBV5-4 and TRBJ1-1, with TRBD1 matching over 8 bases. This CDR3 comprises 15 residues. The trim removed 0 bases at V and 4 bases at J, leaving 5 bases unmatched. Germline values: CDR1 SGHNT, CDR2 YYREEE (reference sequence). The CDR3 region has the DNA TGTGCCAGCAGCTTGGACTTGGACAGGGTCACTGAAGCTTTCTTT. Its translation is CASSLDLDRVTEAFF.

CDR3 sequence (DNA): TGCAGCTTTGGACTGGACCAAGAGACCCAGTACTTC. Protein sequence: CSFGLDQETQYF. This chain joins TRBV29-1 and TRBJ2-5; maybe TRBD2 (5 bases). Germline V gene sequence: CDR1 SQVTM, CDR2 ANQGSEA. V was shortened by 8 bases and J by 0 bases, with 10 bases between the two germline ends. This CDR3 region has 12 residues.

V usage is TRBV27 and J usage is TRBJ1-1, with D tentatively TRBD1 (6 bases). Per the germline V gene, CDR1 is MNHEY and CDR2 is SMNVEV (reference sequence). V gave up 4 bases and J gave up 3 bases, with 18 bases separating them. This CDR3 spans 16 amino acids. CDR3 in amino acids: CASSSGTPSGYTEAFF. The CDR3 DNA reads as TGTGCCAGCAGTTCTGGGACACCATCCGGGTACACTGAAGCTTTCTTT.

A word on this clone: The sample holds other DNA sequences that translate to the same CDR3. The CDR3 sequence is CAWTGGYEQYF. CDR3 bases: TGTGCCTGGACAGGGGGCTACGAGCAGTACTTC. J is TRBJ2-7 and V is TRBV30; 7 positions match TRBD1. This CDR3 region has 11 residues. Germline assignment: CDR1 GTSNPN and CDR2 SVGIG (reference sequence). J lost 3 bases, V lost 4 bases, and 0 bases had no gene match.

CDR3 residues: CASGLEGSYTF. The CDR3 bases are TGTGCCAGCGGATTGGAGGGGAGCTACACCTTC. The chain recombines TRBV28 with TRBJ1-2; tentatively, D is TRBD1 (5 bases). The CDR3 is 11 residues long. V gave up 8 bases and J gave up 9 bases, with 13 bases separating them. Looked up from germline, CDR1 is MDHEN and CDR2 is SYDVKM.

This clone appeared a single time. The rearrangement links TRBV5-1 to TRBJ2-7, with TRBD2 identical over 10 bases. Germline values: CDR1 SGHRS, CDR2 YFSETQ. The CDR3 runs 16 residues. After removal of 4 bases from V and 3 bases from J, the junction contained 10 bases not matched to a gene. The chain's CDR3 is CASSPLLAGTSYEQYF. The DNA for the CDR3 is TGCGCCAGCAGCCCGCTACTAGCGGGGACTAGCTACGAGCAGTACTTC.

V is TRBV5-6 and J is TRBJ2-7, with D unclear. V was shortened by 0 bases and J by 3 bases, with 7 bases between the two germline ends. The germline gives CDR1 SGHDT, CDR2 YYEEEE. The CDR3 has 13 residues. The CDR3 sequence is CASSLDHSYEQYF. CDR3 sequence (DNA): TGTGCCAGCAGCTTGGACCACAGCTACGAGCAGTACTTC.

The CDR3, as DNA: TGTGCCAGCAGGCGGACAGGGCTCGGGCAGTTCTTC. It encodes CASRRTGLGQFF. The rearrangement joins TRBV28 to TRBJ2-1, with 8 bases aligning to TRBD1. The length of the CDR3 is 12 residues. CDR1 and CDR2 from the germline V gene are MDHEN and SYDVKM. Unmatched junction bases numbered 7, after V lost 6 bases and J lost 12 bases.

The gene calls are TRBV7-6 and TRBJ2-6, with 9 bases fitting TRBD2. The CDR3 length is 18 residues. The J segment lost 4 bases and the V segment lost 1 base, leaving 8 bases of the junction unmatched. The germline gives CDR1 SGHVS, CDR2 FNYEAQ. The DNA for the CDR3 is TGTGCCAGCAGCTTAGTGGCGGGGGGGCCGCTGGGGGCCAACGTCCTGACTTTC. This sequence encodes CASSLVAGGPLGANVLTF.

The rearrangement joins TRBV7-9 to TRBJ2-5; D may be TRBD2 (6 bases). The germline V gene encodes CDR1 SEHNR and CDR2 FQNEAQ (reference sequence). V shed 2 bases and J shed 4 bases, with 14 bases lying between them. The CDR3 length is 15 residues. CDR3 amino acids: CASSLMRGGLETQYF. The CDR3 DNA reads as TGTGCCAGCAGCTTAATGCGGGGCGGACTAGAGACCCAGTACTTC.

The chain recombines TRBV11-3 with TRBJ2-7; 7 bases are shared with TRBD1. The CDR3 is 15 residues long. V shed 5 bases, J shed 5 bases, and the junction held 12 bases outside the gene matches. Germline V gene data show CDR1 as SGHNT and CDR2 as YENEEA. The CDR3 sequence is CASSPDRERSHEQYF. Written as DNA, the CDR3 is TGTGCCAGCAGCCCAGACAGGGAGCGTAGCCACGAGCAGTACTTC.

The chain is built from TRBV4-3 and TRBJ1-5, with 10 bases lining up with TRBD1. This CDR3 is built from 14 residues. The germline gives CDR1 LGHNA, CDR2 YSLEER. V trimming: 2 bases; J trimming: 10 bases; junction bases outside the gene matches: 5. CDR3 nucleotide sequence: TGCGCCAGCAGCCAACTGGGACAGGGGACCCCCCAGCATTTT. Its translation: CASSQLGQGTPQHF.

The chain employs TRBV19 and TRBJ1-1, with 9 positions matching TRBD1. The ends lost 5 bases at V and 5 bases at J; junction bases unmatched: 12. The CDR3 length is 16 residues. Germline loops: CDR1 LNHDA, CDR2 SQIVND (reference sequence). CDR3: CASSFTPGQGGTEAFF. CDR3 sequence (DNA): TGTGCCAGTAGTTTTACTCCGGGACAGGGAGGGACTGAAGCTTTCTTT.

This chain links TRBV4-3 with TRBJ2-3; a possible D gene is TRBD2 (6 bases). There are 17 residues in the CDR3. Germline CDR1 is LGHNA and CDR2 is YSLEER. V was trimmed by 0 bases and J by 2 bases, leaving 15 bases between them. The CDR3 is CASSQDLSAGYTDTQYF. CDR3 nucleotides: TGCGCCAGCAGCCAAGATTTGAGCGCGGGATACACAGATACGCAGTATTTT.

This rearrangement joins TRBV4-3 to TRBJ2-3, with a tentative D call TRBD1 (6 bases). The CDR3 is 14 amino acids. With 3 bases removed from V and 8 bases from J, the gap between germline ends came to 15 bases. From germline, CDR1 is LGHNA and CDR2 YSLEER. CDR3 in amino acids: CASSHETGKGTQYF. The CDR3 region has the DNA TGCGCCAGCAGCCACGAAACAGGGAAGGGTACGCAGTATTTT.